The TCR beta chain described here comes from a study of graft-versus-host responses after intestinal transplantation (dated by TCRdb to the early 2020s). Regarding the complete study: Multivisceral, liver-intestinal, or isolated intestinal transplants were received by the recipients. Every recipient was given anti-thymocyte globulin induction, then maintenance tacrolimus and steroids for 2 to 3 years. After intestinal transplantation, graft-versus-host and host-versus-graft alloreactive T cell clones in the graft, circulation and bone marrow were tracked using bulk TCR-beta CDR3 sequencing. Alloreactive clones were identified by sequencing pre-transplant mixed lymphocyte reaction products and comparing these products with unstimulated pre-transplant donor and recipient T cells. Of the 20 to 25 intestinal transplant recipients enrolled in the cohort, one of whom was a retransplant, 3 patients without pretransplant specimens were excluded. A peak of at least 4% donor T cells among recipient peripheral blood mononuclear cells was the definition used for donor T cell macrochimerism. Instead of going to the commercial service, samples from a few later patients were sequenced in-house on an Illumina MiSeq and processed with MiXCR. Findings and caveats that apply to the study as a whole: Early after transplant, declines in HvG clones were associated with peak levels of circulating GvH clones. Conclusions were limited by the relatively low number and heterogeneity of intestinal transplant patients. GvH clones turned up in recipient bone marrow, with some appearing earlier in ileal mucosa or blood, a pattern consistent with an intestinal mucosal origin. High GvH to HvG T cell clonal ratios were observed in the allografts of patients with donor T cell macrochimerism.

For this clone: It lacks a known antigen. No base qualities exist here, and no much larger clone lies one base off it.

The method was the immunoSEQ multiplex PCR assay. In most patients, genomic DNA was isolated using the Qiagen DNeasy Blood and Tissue Kit and sent frozen to Adaptive Biotechnologies for TCR sequencing. For most patients, high-throughput TCR-beta CDR3 sequencing of genomic DNA was performed by Adaptive Biotechnologies. As for how the authors treated the data: TCR sequencing data were retrieved from Adaptive's ImmunoSEQ software for some 19 patients, whereas a few other patients were processed with MiXCR and VDJtools. To correct CD4 versus CD8 sorting errors, any sequence found in both subsets at a frequency ratio below 5:1 was removed. CDR3 nucleotide sequences shared between donor and recipient were removed because the origin of such sequences could not be assigned. At least 2-fold expansion over unstimulated cells and a minimum CFSE-low frequency of 0.002% (template counts) or 0.001% (read counts) were required for clones to be classified as alloreactive. Mappable clones were those detected in sequenced pre-transplant spleen, lymph node, or MLR CFSE-low populations of the donor or recipient. Cumulative frequency of alloreactive clones was calculated as a percentage of all sequences weighted by copy number. Imported from immuneACCESS, the table was reduced by TCRdb to in-frame sequences with V and J called. These copies leave out some clones; in studies compared against another copy, an unresolved V gene accounts for under half, and the cause of the remainder is not known. For V, J and clone size, that table is used; D and trimming come from the DNA. The sample table shows about 130,000 clones, and approximately 90% are seen once. The ten most abundant clones make up around 0.15% of the sample.

CDR1 is given as MNHEY and CDR2 as SVGAGI, both from the germline V gene. The CDR3 covers 13 residues, taking in both the cysteine and the phenylalanine. Only the CDR3 portion is preserved as DNA: 39 bases, with reading frame beginning at the first base. V loses 4 bases of germline sequence and J loses 1 base, and the interval between the two ends is 6 bases. Sample time point, as interpreted from the label and publication: cells obtained before transplantation from donor or recipient. CD3+CD4+ and CD3+CD8+ populations were FACS-sorted from unstimulated pre-transplant donor and recipient cells taken from spleen or lymph nodes.

The input for sequencing was unstimulated CD4+ T cells sorted from spleen or lymph node cells, taken before intestinal transplant. The sequence was obtained from a human donor who received an intestinal transplant. Rearrangement joined TRBV6-5 to TRBJ2-3, with the D gene not confidently named. The CDR3 region reads CASSWIRTDTQYF. Here is the DNA: TGTGCCAGCAGTTGGATCCGCACAGATACGCAGTATTTT.